This T cell receptor (beta chain) comes out of a study of T cells in localized non-small cell lung cancer. Findings of the study overall: Longer overall survival associated with higher blood T cell density; shorter survival with higher adjacent-lung clonality. Sequencing involved a lone tumor region, leaving heterogeneity possible.

Turning to this clone: The antigen remains unidentified.

CDR3 length: 11 residues. The germline gives CDR1 GTSNPN, CDR2 SVGIG (reference sequence). V shed 0 bases and J shed 5 bases, with 3 bases lying between them. Generated by immunoSEQ multiplex PCR, the TCRdb table keeps only in-frame clones and is missing some. The data contain around 2,600 clones, roughly 30% of them singletons. This TCR was recovered from a man between 40 and 70 years old with stage I lung adenocarcinoma. The sequences come from lung tumor tissue, collected before any cancer treatment. The chain has TRBV30 and TRBJ2-3, with D unclear. CDR3 bases: TGTGCCTGGAGTGTACTAGATACGCAGTATTTT. Its translation: CAWSVLDTQYF.